A single sample gave rise to the 14 T cell receptor beta chains below, sequenced in a study of T cells in Graves' hyperthyroidism and ophthalmopathy. Amplification targeted TCR beta CDR3 regions from RNA transcripts. Using the HTBI primer set, a first-round RT-PCR was run on the TCR CDR3. TCRdb re-analysed the multiplex PCR reads in MiXCR, keeping a single row per CDR3 protein. The sample consists of 500,000 to 650,000 distinct CDR3 sequences, roughly 45% of them appearing once. The material sequenced was peripheral blood or thyroid tissue (not recorded which). The receptors originated from an adult woman with Graves' disease, either hyperthyroidism or ophthalmopathy (not recorded which).

The V and J genes are TRBV11-2 and TRBJ1-1, with a possible D match to TRBD1 (6 bases). The CDR3 totals 11 residues. CDR1 and CDR2 from the germline V gene are SGHAT and FQNNGV. Trimming removed 6 bases at V and 6 bases at J, with 8 bases between. CDR3 sequence: CASSPGAEAFF. DNA of the CDR3: TGTGCCAGCAGTCCAGGGGCTGAAGCTTTCTTT. The variable domain in full, with the rest retrieved from reference TRBV11-2 and TRBJ1-1, is EAGVAQSPRYKIIEKRQSVAFWCNPISGHATLYWYQQILGQGPKLLIQFQNNGVVDDSQLPKDRFSAERLKGVDSTLKIQPAKLEDSAVYLCASSPGAEAFFGQGTRLTVV.

The CDR3 protein is CASSLTGGIGYTF. The DNA for the CDR3 is TGTGCCAGCAGCCTTACAGGGGGTATTGGCTACACCTTC. The rearrangement joins TRBV7-3 to TRBJ1-2; 8 bases line up with TRBD1. The length of the CDR3 is 13 residues. The trim removed 5 bases at V and 7 bases at J, leaving 6 bases unmatched. CDR1 and CDR2 from the germline V gene are SGHTA and FQGTGA. The full variable domain, in which reference TRBV7-3 and TRBJ1-2 provide the parts outside the CDR3, is GAGVSQTPSNKVTEKGKYVELRCDPISGHTALYWYRQSLGQGPEFLIYFQGTGAADDSGLPNDRFFAVRPEGSVSTLKIQRTERGDSAVYLCASSLTGGIGYTFGSGTRLTVV.

This clonotype showed up just once. CDR3 coding DNA: TGTGCCAGCAGACCACAGGGTAAGGATCAGCCCCAGCATTTT. Protein: CASRPQGKDQPQHF. The chain couples TRBV12-3 or TRBV12-4 to TRBJ1-5, with a tentative D call TRBD1 (6 bases). Between the trimmed V and J ends, which lost 6 bases and 5 bases, there was a span of 14 bases. The CDR3 is 14 amino acids.

This clonotype was found many times. This CDR3 is CATSWGGGETQYF. The CDR3 nucleotides read TGTGCCACCAGCTGGGGCGGGGGAGAGACCCAGTACTTC. This chain joins TRBV15 and TRBJ2-5; 7 bases match TRBD2. Germline-derived CDR1 and CDR2 are LNHNV and YYDKDF (reference sequence). The ends lost 5 bases at V and 4 bases at J; junction bases unmatched: 4. CDR3 length: 13 residues.

About this clonotype itself: The junction shows a germline mismatch at one end, possibly a read error. The V call is TRBV2, the J call TRBJ2-2; tentatively, D is TRBD1 (5 bases). CDR1 is SNHLY and CDR2 is FYNNEI in the germline V gene. The CDR3 consists of 17 residues. The CDR3: CASRSQVSSGNTRELFF. The DNA for the CDR3 is TGTGCCAGCAGGTCACAGGTTAGCTCTGGAAACACCAGGGAGCTGTTTTTT.

The chain links TRBV15 to TRBJ1-5; unclear D gene. The CDR3 is made up of 16 amino acids. Germline V gives CDR1 LNHNV, CDR2 YYDKDF (reference sequence). The V end was cut by 0 bases, the J end by 2 bases, with 11 bases between. The CDR3 loop reads CATSRDELVGNQPQHF. The CDR3 DNA reads TGTGCCACCAGCAGAGATGAGCTTGTGGGCAATCAGCCCCAGCATTTT. The variable domain in full, with the rest retrieved from reference TRBV15 and TRBJ1-5, is DAMVIQNPRYQVTQFGKPVTLSCSQTLNHNVMYWYQQKSSQAPKLLFHYYDKDFNNEADTPDNFQSRRPNTSFCFLDIRSPGLGDTAMYLCATSRDELVGNQPQHFGDGTRLSIL.

This clonotype was counted at least ten times. The rearrangement links TRBV5-1 to TRBJ1-1; D not certain. The CDR3 is made up of 12 amino acids. V lost 0 bases and J 7 bases, leaving 7 bases between the germline ends. CDR1 and CDR2 (germline): SGHRS, YFSETQ. CDR3 in amino acids: CASSLDEGEAFF. CDR3 in DNA: TGCGCCAGCAGCTTGGATGAGGGTGAAGCTTTCTTT.

This sequence joins TRBV20-1 and TRBJ1-4, with TRBD1 matching 10 bases. The CDR3 is made up of 16 amino acids. Germline assignment: CDR1 DFQATT and CDR2 SNEGSKA (reference sequence). Losses at the gene ends were 2 bases for V and 4 bases for J; bases not matched to a gene: 7. The CDR3 nucleotides read TGCAGTGCTAGATTGGGACAGGGGACATATAATGAAAAACTGTTTTTT. It codes for CSARLGQGTYNEKLFF.

Notes on this clonotype: Without the conserved terminal phenylalanine or tryptophan, this CDR3 likely stems from a read error. The DNA is omitted, as the CDR3 cannot be located on it reliably, and the CDR3 follows TCRdb's listing. The rearrangement joins TRBV14 to TRBJ1-3. Germline values: CDR1 SGHDN, CDR2 FVKESK. The CDR3 spans 10 residues, counting both ends. The CDR3 sequence: CASSPSGRGG.

A few counts support this clonotype. The V and J genes are TRBV20-1 and TRBJ1-3; D call uncertain. Germline V gene data show CDR1 as DFQATT and CDR2 as SNEGSKA (reference sequence). V lost 5 bases to trimming and J lost 4 bases, with 9 bases between them. This CDR3 spans 12 amino acids. CDR3 sequence (DNA): TGCAGTGCTGGTGAAATCGGAAACACCATATATTTT. It specifies CSAGEIGNTIYF.

This clonotype has at least ten counts. This chain uses TRBV12-3 or TRBV12-4 with TRBJ2-5; the match to TRBD2 covers 7 bases. CDR3 length equals 14 residues. Germline trimming cut 8 bases from V and 5 bases from J; bases unmatched to any gene: 11. CDR3 nucleotide sequence: TGTGCCAGCGTCCCGGGGGGAGGACGGGAGACCCAGTACTTC. This sequence encodes CASVPGGGRETQYF.

The table lists this clonotype with many counts. The chain links TRBV5-5 to TRBJ2-5; 7 bases line up with TRBD1. Germline assignment: CDR1 SGHKS and CDR2 YYEKEE (reference sequence). J lost 2 bases, V lost 0 bases, and 1 base had no gene match. This CDR3 is built from 14 residues. CDR3 region: CASSLAGQQETQYF. In DNA form, the CDR3 reads TGTGCCAGCAGCTTGGCGGGACAGCAAGAGACCCAGTACTTC.

This sequence joins TRBV28 and TRBJ1-6; 9 positions match TRBD1. The germline CDR1 and CDR2 sequences are MDHEN and SYDVKM. CDR3 size: 16 residues. V shed 5 bases, J shed 7 bases, and the junction held 9 bases outside the gene matches. The CDR3 nucleotides are TGTGCCAGCAGTGTAACCGGGACAGGGAGGAATTCACCCCTCCACTTT. Protein sequence: CASSVTGTGRNSPLHF.

The rearrangement links TRBV7-2 to TRBJ1-2, with D perhaps TRBD1 (5 bases). This CDR3 is built from 12 residues. Trimming cost V 7 bases and J 4 bases, with 10 bases left between them. Germline CDR1 SGHTA, CDR2 FQGNSA. CDR3 in amino acids: CASTLGTYGYTF. CDR3 in DNA: TGTGCCAGCACCCTGGGGACCTATGGCTACACCTTC. The whole variable domain, filled in from reference TRBV7-2 and TRBJ1-2, reads GAGVSQSPSNKVTEKGKDVELRCDPISGHTALYWYRQSLGQGLEFLIYFQGNSAPDKSGLPSDRFSAERTGGSVSTLTIQRTQQEDSAVYLCASTLGTYGYTFGSGTRLTVV.